The 24 T cell receptor beta chains below all came from one sample that was sequenced in a study of T cells in Graves' hyperthyroidism and ophthalmopathy. The source material, RNA transcripts, was used to amplify TCR beta CDR3 regions. The primer set for the first-round RT-PCR of the TCR CDR3 was HTBI. A single record per CDR3 protein comes from TCRdb applying MiXCR to the multiplex PCR reads. The sample includes about 380,000 distinct CDR3 sequences, approximately 17% seen only once; the top ten take 35% to 50%. Sequenced material: blood. Receptor source: a man between 18 and 35 years old with Graves' ophthalmopathy.

J is TRBJ2-3 and V is TRBV27, with D unclear. Trimming took 5 bases from V and 0 from J, leaving 9 bases between them. The CDR3 runs to 14 residues. Per the germline V gene, CDR1 is MNHEY and CDR2 is SMNVEV (reference sequence). The DNA for the CDR3 is TGTGCCAGCAGTGATCCGGACAGCACAGATACGCAGTATTTT. Translating it yields CASSDPDSTDTQYF.

This chain links TRBV15 with TRBJ2-5; 7 bases map to TRBD2. CDR1 and CDR2 from the germline V gene are LNHNV and YYDKDF (reference sequence). The CDR3 has 16 amino acids. V dropped 3 bases and J dropped 4; count of bases not matched to a gene: 11. For the CDR3, the DNA is TGTGCCACCAGCAGTACATTCGCGGGGGATCGAGAGACCCAGTACTTC. It yields the protein CATSSTFAGDRETQYF.

The table lists this clonotype with a count of one. The chain recombines TRBV2 with TRBJ2-3; tentatively, D is TRBD1 or TRBD2 (6 bases each). The CDR3 runs to 14 residues. Germline values: CDR1 SNHLY, CDR2 FYNNEI. Deletions cut 2 bases from V and 8 bases from J, with 14 bases between. CDR3: CASSEQRGAATQYF. The CDR3 DNA reads as TGTGCCAGCAGTGAACAAAGGGGGGCCGCTACGCAGTATTTT.

In this sample, this clonotype turned up many times. J is TRBJ2-7 and V is TRBV28; weak D call: TRBD2 (5 bases). The germline CDR1 and CDR2 sequences are MDHEN and SYDVKM. This CDR3 is 11 amino acids long. V was clipped by 7 bases and J by 2 bases, with 6 bases between them. The CDR3 sequence is CASNGAYEQYF. The CDR3 coding sequence is TGTGCCAGCAACGGGGCCTACGAGCAGTACTTC.

The rearrangement uses TRBV3-1 and TRBJ1-3; 8 bases fit TRBD1. The trim removed 5 bases at V and 4 bases at J, leaving 4 bases unmatched. Germline V gene lookup returns CDR1 LGHDT and CDR2 YNNKEL (reference sequence). The CDR3 loop spans 14 amino acids. CDR3 sequence: CASSSRDRGNTIYF. In DNA form, the CDR3 reads TGTGCCAGCAGCTCCCGGGACAGGGGAAACACCATATATTTT.

This clonotype was picked up many times. V is TRBV28 and J is TRBJ2-5, with D unclear. Looked up from germline, CDR1 is MDHEN and CDR2 is SYDVKM. The CDR3 loop spans 11 amino acids. The V and J ends lost 7 bases and 5 bases respectively, with 8 bases between them. The CDR3 protein is CASILGETQYF. The CDR3 nucleotides read TGTGCCAGCATTCTGGGGGAGACCCAGTACTTC.

This chain connects TRBV20-1 to TRBJ2-5; 12 positions match TRBD1. The CDR3 spans 17 residues. The V gene end was trimmed by 6 bases and the J gene end by 6 bases; junction bases not matched to a gene: 17. Germline V lookup: CDR1 DFQATT, CDR2 SNEGSKA (reference sequence). CDR3 sequence (DNA): TGCAGTGCCTCACAGCCCTCCGGGACAGGGGGCGTAAAGACCCAGTACTTC. It yields the protein CSASQPSGTGGVKTQYF.

The chain employs TRBV5-1 and TRBJ2-7; 8 bases are shared with TRBD1. Germline CDR1 SGHRS, CDR2 YFSETQ. The CDR3 is made up of 16 amino acids. J was trimmed by 3 bases and V by 0 bases; bases with no gene match: 8. The CDR3 reads CASSLEGTGPLYEQYF. Here the CDR3 DNA reads TGCGCCAGCAGCTTGGAGGGGACAGGCCCACTCTACGAGCAGTACTTC.

The chain links TRBV6-2 or TRBV6-3 to TRBJ1-3; 9 nucleotides match TRBD1. The ends lost 6 bases at V and 1 base at J; junction bases unmatched: 7. This CDR3 spans 16 amino acids. Germline CDR1 reads MNHEY; CDR2 reads SVGEGT. The CDR3 reads CASSLTGTGSGNTIYF. CDR3 sequence (DNA): TGTGCCAGCAGCCTCACCGGGACAGGGTCTGGAAACACCATATATTTT.

J is TRBJ2-1 and V is TRBV12-3 or TRBV12-4, with TRBD2 matching over 9 bases. After removal of 4 bases from V and 9 bases from J, the junction contained 7 bases not matched to a gene. The CDR3 has 14 amino acids. In DNA form, the CDR3 reads TGTGCCAGCAGTTGGAGCGGGGGGCGGGGTGAGCAGTTCTTC. This translates into CASSWSGGRGEQFF.

The chain carries TRBV7-3 and TRBJ2-2; D not resolved. Germline V CDR1 and CDR2: SGHTA, FQGTGA. Trimming removed 2 bases at V and 0 bases at J, with 10 bases between. The CDR3 runs to 16 residues. CDR3 bases: TGTGCCAGCAGCTTATCAGGAGTTTCGAACACCGGGGAGCTGTTTTTT. Protein: CASSLSGVSNTGELFF.

The rearrangement joins TRBV18 to TRBJ1-5; a weak D match, TRBD1 (6 bases). The germline gives CDR1 KGHSH, CDR2 LQKENI. This CDR3 is built from 14 residues. V dropped 5 bases and J dropped 4 bases, with 12 bases sitting between them. The CDR3 loop reads CASSAGTLNQPQHF. The CDR3 DNA reads TGTGCCAGCTCAGCCGGGACACTAAATCAGCCCCAGCATTTT.

This clonotype was seen at least ten times. The chain carries TRBV2 and TRBJ2-3; a possible D gene is TRBD2 (6 bases). With 5 bases removed from V and 4 bases from J, the gap between germline ends came to 13 bases. Germline lookup yields CDR1 SNHLY and CDR2 FYNNEI. The CDR3 extends over 14 amino acids. Written as DNA, the CDR3 is TGTGCCAGCAGTCGGCGGAGGGATGCAGATACGCAGTATTTT. Its protein product is CASSRRRDADTQYF.

This clonotype was seen once. This sequence may be a read error, since a much larger clone differs from it by one base. The genes are TRBV6-1 and TRBJ2-7; tentatively, D is TRBD1 (6 bases). Trimming stripped 3 bases from V and 0 bases from J, with 9 bases between. Germline values: CDR1 MNHNS, CDR2 SASEGT. CDR3 length: 14 residues. Here the CDR3 reads CASSDWGPSYEQYF. As DNA, the CDR3 is TGTGCCAGCAGTGATTGGGGGCCCTCCTACGAGCAGTACTTC.

This clonotype has ten or more counts. The rearrangement links TRBV11-2 to TRBJ1-5; TRBD1 aligns across 7 bases. Germline V gene data show CDR1 as SGHAT and CDR2 as FQNNGV. The CDR3 runs to 15 residues. The J segment lost 4 bases and the V segment lost 3 bases, leaving 6 bases of the junction unmatched. The CDR3 sequence is CASSLHRGPNQPQHF. The DNA for the CDR3 is TGTGCCAGCAGCTTGCACAGGGGTCCGAATCAGCCCCAGCATTTT. Combining the CDR3 with reference TRBV11-2 and TRBJ1-5 gives the whole variable domain EAGVAQSPRYKIIEKRQSVAFWCNPISGHATLYWYQQILGQGPKLLIQFQNNGVVDDSQLPKDRFSAERLKGVDSTLKIQPAKLEDSAVYLCASSLHRGPNQPQHFGDGTRLSIL.

Remarks on this clonotype: Given a much more abundant clone one base away, this may be a read error. The chain has TRBV9 and TRBJ1-1; D is unresolved. The CDR3 sequence is 15 residues long. CDR1 SGDLS and CDR2 YYNGEE come from the germline V gene. The CDR3 DNA reads as TGTGCCAGCAGCCCCGGTCCCGTTACTTCAACTGAAGCTTCCTTT. Translation: CASSPGPVTSTEASF.

This rearrangement joins TRBV5-1 to TRBJ2-3, with TRBD1 identical over 8 bases. CDR1 and CDR2 from the germline V gene are SGHRS and YFSETQ. V shed 4 bases and J 3 bases; nucleotides not matched to a gene: 4. The CDR3 covers 14 residues. The CDR3 nucleotides read TGCGCCAGCAGCCTGGGACAGGAGACAGATACGCAGTATTTT. Translation gives CASSLGQETDTQYF.

This clonotype was found many times. The chain combines TRBV7-8 with TRBJ2-5; 11 positions match TRBD2. V trimming: 5 bases; J trimming: 5 bases; junction bases outside the gene matches: 7. Germline CDR1 reads SGHVS; CDR2 reads FQNEAQ. This CDR3 is 15 amino acids long. The CDR3 loop is CASSPRASGGETQYF. The CDR3 DNA reads TGTGCCAGCAGCCCTCGTGCTAGCGGGGGGGAGACCCAGTACTTC.

For the CDR3, the DNA is TGTGCCAGCAGCTTATACGACAGGGTGAACACTGAAGCTTTCTTT. It codes for CASSLYDRVNTEAFF. This chain links TRBV7-6 with TRBJ1-1; 7 bases agree with TRBD1. Germline trimming cut 2 bases from V and 0 bases from J; bases unmatched to any gene: 3. The CDR3 covers 15 residues. Germline CDR1 SGHVS, CDR2 FNYEAQ. Full variable domain (outside the CDR3, taken from reference TRBV7-6 and TRBJ1-1): GAGVSQSPRYKVTKRGQDVALRCDPISGHVSLYWYRQALGQGPEFLTYFNYEAQQDKSGLPNDRFSAERPEGSISTLTIQRTEQRDSAMYRCASSLYDRVNTEAFFGQGTRLTVV.

Details on this clonotype: A much larger clone lies a single base off, so this may be a read error. The rearrangement uses TRBV12-3 or TRBV12-4 and TRBJ2-3; unclear D gene. This CDR3 is built from 11 residues. CDR3 in amino acids: CASRVADAQYF. The CDR3 coding sequence is TGTGCCAGCAGGGTAGCAGATGCGCAGTATTTT.

In this sample, this clonotype turned up a few times. The V call is TRBV18, the J call TRBJ1-3; unclear D gene. Germline loops: CDR1 KGHSH, CDR2 LQKENI. This CDR3 has 16 residues. Trimming shortened V by 1 base and J by 0 bases, and 10 bases separated the two germline ends. CDR3 loop: CASSPQDPTSGNTIYF. CDR3 in DNA: TGTGCCAGCTCACCACAAGATCCTACCTCTGGAAACACCATATATTTT. Full variable domain (rest looked up from reference TRBV18 and TRBJ1-3): NAGVMQNPRHLVRRRGQEARLRCSPMKGHSHVYWYRQLPEEGLKFMVYLQKENIIDESGMPKERFSAEFPKEGPSILRIQQVVRGDSAAYFCASSPQDPTSGNTIYFGEGSWLTVV.

This clonotype was recorded at least ten times. This chain joins TRBV5-5 and TRBJ2-7; unclear D gene. V was trimmed by 2 bases and J by 0 bases, leaving 6 bases between them. Germline V gives CDR1 SGHKS, CDR2 YYEKEE (reference sequence). This CDR3 comprises 13 residues. CDR3: CASSFQASYEQYF. DNA of the CDR3: TGTGCCAGCAGCTTTCAGGCCTCCTACGAGCAGTACTTC.

There are many counts of this clonotype. The genes are TRBV12-3 or TRBV12-4 and TRBJ2-5, with TRBD2 matching over 12 bases. Trimming cost V 4 bases and J 9 bases; bases outside gene matches: 12. This CDR3 comprises 16 residues. The DNA for the CDR3 is TGTGCCAGCAGTTACTCTCTAGCGGGGGGGCCCGAGGCCCAGTACTTC. It is translated as CASSYSLAGGPEAQYF.

This clonotype was seen more than once but under ten times. V gene TRBV11-3 combines with J gene TRBJ2-1; the D call may be TRBD1 or TRBD2 (5 bases each). The ends were cut back, 5 bases at V and 2 bases at J, with 19 bases in the middle. CDR3 size: 17 residues. Germline V lookup: CDR1 SGHNT, CDR2 YENEEA. The CDR3 DNA sequence: TGTGCCAGCAGCCGCACTGGGGGAATCGGGCCCTACAATGAGCAGTTCTTC. This encodes CASSRTGGIGPYNEQFF.